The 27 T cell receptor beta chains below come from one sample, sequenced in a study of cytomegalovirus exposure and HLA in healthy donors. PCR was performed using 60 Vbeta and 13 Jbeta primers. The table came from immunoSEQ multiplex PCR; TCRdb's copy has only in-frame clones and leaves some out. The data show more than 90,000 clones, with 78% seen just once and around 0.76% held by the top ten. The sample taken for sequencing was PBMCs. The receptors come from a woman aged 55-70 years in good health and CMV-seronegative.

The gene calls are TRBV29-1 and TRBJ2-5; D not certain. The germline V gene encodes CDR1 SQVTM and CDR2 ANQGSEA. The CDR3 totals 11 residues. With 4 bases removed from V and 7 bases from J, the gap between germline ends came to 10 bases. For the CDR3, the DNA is TGCAGCGTTGCGATAAGAGGGACCCAGTACTTC. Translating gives CSVAIRGTQYF.

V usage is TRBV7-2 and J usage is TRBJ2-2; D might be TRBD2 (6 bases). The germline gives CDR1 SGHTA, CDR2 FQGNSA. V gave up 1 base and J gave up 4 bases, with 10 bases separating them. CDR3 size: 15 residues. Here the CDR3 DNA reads TGTGCCAGCAGCTTAGACGGGAGCGGCACCGGGGAGCTGTTTTTT. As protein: CASSLDGSGTGELFF.

CDR3 region: CASPRREGRPGELFF. The CDR3, as DNA: TGTGCCAGCCCACGGCGGGAGGGCCGGCCCGGGGAGCTGTTTTTT. This chain joins TRBV11-2 and TRBJ2-2; 9 bases match TRBD2. V lost 8 bases, J lost 6 bases, and 10 bases stayed unmatched. The germline gives CDR1 SGHAT, CDR2 FQNNGV. The CDR3 runs 15 residues.

The CDR3 region has the DNA TGTGCCAGCAGCAGGACAGGGGGCTTCTCCTGGGAGACCCAGTACTTC. It translates to CASSRTGGFSWETQYF. V and J are TRBV5-6 and TRBJ2-5; TRBD1 matches 11 bases. The germline gives CDR1 SGHDT, CDR2 YYEEEE. J was trimmed by 5 bases and V by 4 bases; bases with no gene match: 10. This CDR3 has 16 amino acids.

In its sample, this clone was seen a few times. The CDR3 reads CASSFRGKQPQHF. Here the CDR3 DNA reads TGTGCCAGCAGTTTTAGAGGAAAACAGCCCCAGCATTTT. V usage is TRBV27 and J usage is TRBJ1-5; D is unresolved. Germline V gene sequence: CDR1 MNHEY, CDR2 SMNVEV (reference sequence). The CDR3 is made up of 13 amino acids. The V and J ends lost 3 bases and 7 bases respectively, with 10 bases between them.

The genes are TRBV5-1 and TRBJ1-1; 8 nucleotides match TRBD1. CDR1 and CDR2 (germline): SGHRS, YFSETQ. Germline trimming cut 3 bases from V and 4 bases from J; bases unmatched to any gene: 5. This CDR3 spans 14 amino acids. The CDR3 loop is CASSWAGGSTEAFF. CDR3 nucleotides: TGCGCCAGCAGCTGGGCAGGGGGCTCCACTGAAGCTTTCTTT.

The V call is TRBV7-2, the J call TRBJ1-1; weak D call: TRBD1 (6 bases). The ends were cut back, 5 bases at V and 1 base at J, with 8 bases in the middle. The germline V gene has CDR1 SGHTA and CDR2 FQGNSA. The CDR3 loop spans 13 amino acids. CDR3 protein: CASSQQGNTEAFF. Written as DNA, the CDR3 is TGTGCCAGCAGCCAACAGGGGAACACTGAAGCTTTCTTT.

The CDR3 region has the DNA TGTGCCAGTAGTATCCAAGGGGGTAACGAGCAGTACTTC. Translating gives CASSIQGGNEQYF. This rearrangement joins TRBV19 to TRBJ2-7, with a weak D call TRBD1 (6 bases). Germline assignment: CDR1 LNHDA and CDR2 SQIVND (reference sequence). The CDR3 sequence is 13 residues long. With 3 bases removed from V and 5 bases from J, the gap between germline ends came to 11 bases.

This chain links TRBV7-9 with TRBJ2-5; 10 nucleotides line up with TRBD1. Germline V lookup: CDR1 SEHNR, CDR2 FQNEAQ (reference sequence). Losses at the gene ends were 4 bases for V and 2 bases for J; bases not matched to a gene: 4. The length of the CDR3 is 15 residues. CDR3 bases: TGTGCCAGCAGCTACTGGACAGGGGGACAAGAGACCCAGTACTTC. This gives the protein CASSYWTGGQETQYF. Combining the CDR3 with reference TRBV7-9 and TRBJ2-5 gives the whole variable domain DTGVSQNPRHKITKRGQNVTFRCDPISEHNRLYWYRQTLGQGPEFLTYFQNEAQLEKSRLLSDRFSAERPKGSFSTLEIQRTEQGDSAMYLCASSYWTGGQETQYFGPGTRLLVL.

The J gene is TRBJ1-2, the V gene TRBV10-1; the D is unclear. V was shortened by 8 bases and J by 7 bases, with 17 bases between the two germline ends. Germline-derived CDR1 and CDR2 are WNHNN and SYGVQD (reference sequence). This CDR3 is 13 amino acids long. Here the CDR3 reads CASPSRSVCGYTF. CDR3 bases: TGCGCCAGCCCTTCCAGGTCGGTCTGTGGCTACACCTTC.

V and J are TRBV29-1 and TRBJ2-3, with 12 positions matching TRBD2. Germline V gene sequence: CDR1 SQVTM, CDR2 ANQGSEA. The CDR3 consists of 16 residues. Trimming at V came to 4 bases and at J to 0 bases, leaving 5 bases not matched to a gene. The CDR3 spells CSVVGLAGGSTDTQYF. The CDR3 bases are TGCAGCGTTGTAGGGCTAGCGGGAGGGAGCACAGATACGCAGTATTTT.

In DNA, the CDR3 is TGTGCCACCAGCCTACAGTTGAACACTGAAGCTTTCTTT. Translated, it gives CATSLQLNTEAFF. This chain links TRBV15 with TRBJ1-1; no definite D call. V shed 5 bases and J shed 0 bases, with 7 bases lying between them. The CDR3 has 13 amino acids. Germline V lookup: CDR1 LNHNV, CDR2 YYDKDF (reference sequence).

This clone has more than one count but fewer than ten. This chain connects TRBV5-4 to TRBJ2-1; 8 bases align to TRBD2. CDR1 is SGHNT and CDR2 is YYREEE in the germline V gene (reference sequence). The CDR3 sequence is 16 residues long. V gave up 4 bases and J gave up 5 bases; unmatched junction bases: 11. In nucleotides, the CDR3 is TGTGCCAGCAGCCCAATATCCAGCGGGGGAAACAATGAGCAGTTCTTC. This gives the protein CASSPISSGGNNEQFF. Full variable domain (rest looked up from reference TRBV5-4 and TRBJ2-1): ETGVTQSPTHLIKTRGQQVTLRCSSQSGHNTVSWYQQALGQGPQFIFQYYREEENGRGNFPPRFSGLQFPNYSSELNVNALELDDSALYLCASSPISSGGNNEQFFGPGTRLTVL.

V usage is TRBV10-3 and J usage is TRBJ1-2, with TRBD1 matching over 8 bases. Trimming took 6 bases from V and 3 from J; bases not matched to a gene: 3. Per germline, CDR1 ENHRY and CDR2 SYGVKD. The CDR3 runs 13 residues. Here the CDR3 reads CAISPDRDYGYTF. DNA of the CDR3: TGTGCCATCAGCCCGGACAGGGACTATGGCTACACCTTC.

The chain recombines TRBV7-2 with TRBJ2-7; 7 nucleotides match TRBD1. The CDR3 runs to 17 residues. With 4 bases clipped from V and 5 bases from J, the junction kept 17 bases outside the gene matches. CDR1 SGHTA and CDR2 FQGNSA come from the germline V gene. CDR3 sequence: CASSWPKKDRWFHEQYF. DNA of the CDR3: TGTGCCAGCAGCTGGCCCAAGAAGGACAGGTGGTTCCACGAGCAGTACTTC.

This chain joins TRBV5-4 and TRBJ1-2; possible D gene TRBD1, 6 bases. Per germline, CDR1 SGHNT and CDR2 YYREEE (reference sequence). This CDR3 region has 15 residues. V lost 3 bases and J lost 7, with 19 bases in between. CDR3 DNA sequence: TGTGCCAGCAGCTCGCTGAAACAGGGCGGCGGTGGCTACACCTTC. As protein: CASSSLKQGGGGYTF.

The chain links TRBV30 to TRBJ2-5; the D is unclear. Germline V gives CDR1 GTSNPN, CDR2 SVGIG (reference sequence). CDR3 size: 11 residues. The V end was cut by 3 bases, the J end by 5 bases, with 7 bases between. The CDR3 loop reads CAWRARETQYF. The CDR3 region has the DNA TGTGCCTGGAGGGCTAGGGAGACCCAGTACTTC.

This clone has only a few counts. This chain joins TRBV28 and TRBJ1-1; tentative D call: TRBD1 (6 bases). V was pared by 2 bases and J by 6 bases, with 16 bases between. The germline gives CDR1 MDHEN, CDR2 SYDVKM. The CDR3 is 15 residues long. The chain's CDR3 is CASSLGGQRGAEAFF. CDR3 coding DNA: TGTGCCAGCAGTTTAGGTGGACAGAGGGGCGCTGAAGCTTTCTTT. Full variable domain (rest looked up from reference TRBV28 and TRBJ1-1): DVKVTQSSRYLVKRTGEKVFLECVQDMDHENMFWYRQDPGLGLRLIYFSYDVKMKEKGDIPEGYSVSREKKERFSLILESASTNQTSMYLCASSLGGQRGAEAFFGQGTRLTVV.

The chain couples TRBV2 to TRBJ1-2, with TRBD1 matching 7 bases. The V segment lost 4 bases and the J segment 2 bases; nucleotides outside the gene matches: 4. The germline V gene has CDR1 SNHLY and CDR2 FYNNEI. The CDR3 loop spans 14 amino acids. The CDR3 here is CASSGGDSNYGYTF. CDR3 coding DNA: TGTGCCAGCAGTGGGGGGGACAGCAACTATGGCTACACCTTC.

The CDR3 DNA reads as TGTGCCAGCAGTAATTATAAACAGGGATCTGGGGCCAACGTCCTGACTTTC. It specifies CASSNYKQGSGANVLTF. The chain couples TRBV28 to TRBJ2-6; a possible D gene is TRBD1 (6 bases). The CDR3 loop spans 17 amino acids. The V end was cut by 5 bases, the J end by 1 base, with 15 bases between. The germline gives CDR1 MDHEN, CDR2 SYDVKM. The variable domain in full, completed from reference TRBV28 and TRBJ2-6, reads DVKVTQSSRYLVKRTGEKVFLECVQDMDHENMFWYRQDPGLGLRLIYFSYDVKMKEKGDIPEGYSVSREKKERFSLILESASTNQTSMYLCASSNYKQGSGANVLTFGAGSRLTVL.

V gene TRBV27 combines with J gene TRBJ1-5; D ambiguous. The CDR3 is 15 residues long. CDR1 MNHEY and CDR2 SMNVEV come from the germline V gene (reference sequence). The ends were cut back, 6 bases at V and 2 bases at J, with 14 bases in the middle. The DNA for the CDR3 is TGTGCCAGCAGCAAGGAACAGAGAGGCAATCAGCCCCAGCATTTT. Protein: CASSKEQRGNQPQHF.

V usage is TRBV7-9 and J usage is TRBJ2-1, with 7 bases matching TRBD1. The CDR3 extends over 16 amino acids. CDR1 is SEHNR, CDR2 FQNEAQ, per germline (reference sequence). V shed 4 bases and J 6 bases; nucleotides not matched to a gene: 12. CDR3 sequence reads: CASSSMDRPIVNEQFF. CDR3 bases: TGTGCCAGCAGCTCTATGGACAGGCCCATCGTCAATGAGCAGTTCTTC. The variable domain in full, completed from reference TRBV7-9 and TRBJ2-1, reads DTGVSQNPRHKITKRGQNVTFRCDPISEHNRLYWYRQTLGQGPEFLTYFQNEAQLEKSRLLSDRFSAERPKGSFSTLEIQRTEQGDSAMYLCASSSMDRPIVNEQFFGPGTRLTVL.

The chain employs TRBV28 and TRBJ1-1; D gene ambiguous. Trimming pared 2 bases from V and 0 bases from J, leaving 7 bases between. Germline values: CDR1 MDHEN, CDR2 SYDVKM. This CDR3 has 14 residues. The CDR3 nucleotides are TGTGCCAGCAGTTTAGAACAGCTGAACACTGAAGCTTTCTTT. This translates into CASSLEQLNTEAFF.

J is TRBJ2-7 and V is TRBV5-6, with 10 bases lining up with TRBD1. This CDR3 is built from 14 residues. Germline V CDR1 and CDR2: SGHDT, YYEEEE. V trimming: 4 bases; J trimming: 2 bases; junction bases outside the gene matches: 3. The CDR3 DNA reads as TGTGCCAGCAGCGAGACAGGGGGCCCCTACGAGCAGTACTTC. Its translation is CASSETGGPYEQYF. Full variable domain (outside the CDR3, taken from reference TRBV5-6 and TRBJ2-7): DAGVTQSPTHLIKTRGQQVTLRCSPKSGHDTVSWYQQALGQGPQFIFQYYEEEERQRGNFPDRFSGHQFPNYSSELNVNALLLGDSALYLCASSETGGPYEQYFGPGTRLTVT.

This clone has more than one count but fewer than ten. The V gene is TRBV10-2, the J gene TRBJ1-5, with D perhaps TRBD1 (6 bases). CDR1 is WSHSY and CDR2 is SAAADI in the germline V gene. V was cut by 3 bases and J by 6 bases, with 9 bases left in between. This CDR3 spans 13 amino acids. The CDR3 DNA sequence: TGCGCCAGCAGTGAAGGGGGAAGTCAGCCCCAGCATTTT. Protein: CASSEGGSQPQHF.

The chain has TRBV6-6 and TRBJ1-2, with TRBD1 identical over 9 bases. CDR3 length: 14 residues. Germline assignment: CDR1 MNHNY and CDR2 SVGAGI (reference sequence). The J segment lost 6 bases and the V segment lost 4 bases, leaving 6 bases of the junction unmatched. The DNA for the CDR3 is TGTGCCAGCAGTTCCGGGACAGGGTGGCATGGCTACACCTTC. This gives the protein CASSSGTGWHGYTF.

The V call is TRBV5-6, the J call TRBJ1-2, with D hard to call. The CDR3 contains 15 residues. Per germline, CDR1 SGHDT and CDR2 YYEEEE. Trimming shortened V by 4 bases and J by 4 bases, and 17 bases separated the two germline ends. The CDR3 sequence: CASSPSLQVLYGYTF. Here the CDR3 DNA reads TGTGCCAGCAGCCCGAGCCTTCAGGTGCTCTATGGCTACACCTTC.